One and the same sample provided the 2 T cell receptor beta chains below, sequenced in a study of shared clonotypes between healthy human individuals. Generated by immunoSEQ multiplex PCR, the TCRdb table keeps only in-frame clones and is missing some. The sample lists hundreds of thousands of clones, 90% to 97% occurring once. Selected positively for CCR7 and CD45RO-negative, naive CD8 cells excluded terminally differentiated effector memory CD45RA+ cells. Sequenced sample: naive CD8+ T cells sorted from blood. The receptors were sampled from a woman between 25 and 40 years old in good health.

This rearrangement joins TRBV28 to TRBJ2-1, with 7 bases aligning to TRBD2. Germline lookup yields CDR1 MDHEN and CDR2 SYDVKM. This CDR3 region has 16 residues. Losses at the gene ends were 3 bases for V and 4 bases for J; bases not matched to a gene: 9. CDR3 sequence reads: CASSFLDWGGYNEQFF. CDR3 DNA: TGTGCCAGCAGTTTCCTCGACTGGGGGGGATACAATGAGCAGTTCTTC.

This clone was observed once. The same CDR3 is also encoded by other DNA sequences in this sample. V gene TRBV6-5 combines with J gene TRBJ1-1; 8 nucleotides agree with TRBD1. The junction had 4 bases not matched to a gene; V was cut back by 6 bases and J by 4 bases. The germline V gene encodes CDR1 MNHEY and CDR2 SVGAGI. This CDR3 region has 13 residues. The chain's CDR3 is CASSRDRGTEAFF. CDR3 DNA: TGTGCCAGCAGCCGAGACAGGGGCACTGAAGCTTTCTTT.